This TCR beta chain was identified in a study of T cells after yellow fever vaccination. Overall study context: Fractions of limited cellularity were prepared by means of SMART-Seq v4 Ultra Low Input.

With 3 bases removed from V and 4 bases from J, the gap between germline ends came to 15 bases. The CDR3 contains 16 residues. Germline V CDR1 and CDR2: LGHDT, YNNKEL (reference sequence). Template switching by 5'RACE produced TCR cDNA, adding a universal primer site and UMIs. One entry per CDR3 protein, called by TCRdb with MiXCR from the 5' RACE reads. The repertoire holds around 300,000 distinct CDR3 sequences, with around 4.3% as singletons. Study-level results: Clonotypes appearing in both CD4 and CD8 compartments existed, and their share was small.

A word on this clonotype: Its target is not known.

The rearrangement uses TRBV3-1 and TRBJ1-4, with D tentatively TRBD1 (5 bases). The material sequenced was PBMCs, taken 15 days after the yellow fever booster vaccination. This sequence originates from a man between 18 and 35 years old who received the YFV17D yellow fever vaccine. CDR3 in amino acids: CASSQSQGASNEKLFF. Written as DNA, the CDR3 is TGTGCCAGCAGCCAGTCCCAGGGAGCAAGTAATGAAAAACTGTTTTTT.